This T cell receptor beta chain stems from a study of post-analysis software for immune sequencing data. Study-wide results and caveats: Patients carried roughly 5 TRBV segments more frequently than controls did, and TRBV5-6, TRBV5-1 and TRBV20-1 were among them. Those with multiple sclerosis, the patient group, showed significantly lower normalized Chao1 diversity than controls.

Libraries were made from TCR beta cDNA, and they carried unique molecular identifiers. With roughly 0.85 to 11 million T cells as the source, approximately 450,000 cDNA molecules resulted. TCRdb fed the PCR reads into MiXCR, producing one record per CDR3 protein. The profile shows about 540,000 distinct CDR3 sequences, 34% of them singletons. The germline V gene encodes CDR1 SGHRS and CDR2 YFSETQ. With 4 bases clipped from V and 0 bases from J, the junction kept 6 bases outside the gene matches. The CDR3 is 16 residues long. This clonotype was counted a few times. Its antigen is currently unknown. Sequenced material: blood. This chain links TRBV5-1 with TRBJ2-1; TRBD2 matches 8 bases. This sequence was found in a girl between 2 and 17 years old with multiple sclerosis. The CDR3 here is CASSGAAGVSYNEQFF. The CDR3, as DNA: TGCGCCAGCAGCGGAGCAGCGGGGGTCTCCTACAATGAGCAGTTCTTC.